A single sample gave rise to the 25 T cell receptor beta chains below, sequenced in a study of blood T cell repertoires in COVID-19. Method: immunoSEQ multiplex PCR; TCRdb's copy keeps in-frame clones and lacks some. Of roughly 180,000 clones listed, roughly nine tenths were seen once; the top ten hold less than 3.5%. Sequencing input: peripheral blood. The receptors were sampled from a woman between 25 and 40 years old with active or convalescent COVID-19.

The chain joins TRBV30 to TRBJ1-2; no clear D gene. The V gene's germline CDR1 is GTSNPN and CDR2 SVGIG (reference sequence). V was pared by 8 bases and J by 4 bases, with 20 bases between. The CDR3 sequence is 14 residues long. CDR3 nucleotide sequence: TGTGCCAGAAAGAACTTCGGTCGGAGCTATGGCTACACCTTC. Encoded protein: CARKNFGRSYGYTF. Together with reference TRBV30 and TRBJ1-2, the CDR3 gives the full variable domain: SQTIHQWPATLVQPVGSPLSLECTVEGTSNPNLYWYRQAAGRGLQLLFYSVGIGQISSEVPQNLSASRPQDRQFILSSKKLLLSDSGFYLCARKNFGRSYGYTFGSGTRLTVV.

The CDR3 loop reads CASSSPLTGLNEKLFF. The DNA for the CDR3 is TGTGCCAGCAGTTCCCCCTTGACAGGGCTTAATGAAAAACTGTTTTTT. This chain joins TRBV28 and TRBJ1-4, with 7 positions matching TRBD1. V shed 4 bases, J shed 4 bases, and the junction held 9 bases outside the gene matches. CDR1 is MDHEN, CDR2 SYDVKM, per germline. CDR3 length: 16 amino acids.

This sequence joins TRBV18 and TRBJ1-4; 8 bases are a match to TRBD1. The CDR3 totals 16 residues. Germline V gives CDR1 KGHSH, CDR2 LQKENI. With 3 bases clipped from V and 7 bases from J, the junction kept 10 bases outside the gene matches. CDR3: CASSPSPTGVFEKLFF. DNA for the CDR3: TGTGCCAGCTCACCCTCCCCGACAGGGGTTTTTGAAAAACTGTTTTTT.

The chain employs TRBV12-5 and TRBJ1-2; 10 nucleotides match TRBD1. The CDR3 runs 15 residues. Unmatched junction bases numbered 6, after V lost 1 base and J lost 7 bases. Germline V CDR1 and CDR2: LGHNT, FRNRAP. This chain's CDR3 is CASGLGQGALAGYTF. The CDR3 bases are TGTGCTAGTGGTTTGGGACAGGGGGCTTTGGCTGGCTACACCTTC.

V usage is TRBV7-2 and J usage is TRBJ2-7; D unresolved. Trimming removed 5 bases from V and 3 bases from J, with 17 bases in between. Germline CDR1 reads SGHTA; CDR2 reads FQGNSA. CDR3 size: 15 residues. In nucleotides, the CDR3 is TGTGCCAGCAGCCAACAAGGCGGTCCTAGCTACGAGCAGTACTTC. Residues: CASSQQGGPSYEQYF.

In its sample, this clone was seen once. The chain employs TRBV29-1 and TRBJ1-3, with D hard to call. CDR1 and CDR2 from the germline V gene are SQVTM and ANQGSEA. The V and J ends lost 5 bases and 0 bases respectively, with 8 bases between them. CDR3 length equals 13 residues. The CDR3 sequence is CSVQERSGNTIYF. As DNA, the CDR3 is TGCAGCGTTCAGGAACGCTCTGGAAACACCATATATTTT.

The V gene is TRBV2, the J gene TRBJ1-4; TRBD1 is a possible D gene (6 bases). V lost 6 bases, J lost 6 bases, and 20 bases lay in between. This CDR3 comprises 16 residues. The germline V gene has CDR1 SNHLY and CDR2 FYNNEI. The CDR3 protein is CASRAARQALYEKLFF. The DNA of the CDR3 is TGTGCCAGCAGGGCCGCCCGACAGGCTTTATATGAAAAACTGTTTTTT.

The chain links TRBV28 to TRBJ2-7; 10 bases align to TRBD2. The CDR3 totals 13 residues. V lost 7 bases to trimming and J lost 5 bases; unmatched junction nucleotides: 5. Germline lookup yields CDR1 MDHEN and CDR2 SYDVKM. This chain's CDR3 is CASMGLAYHEQYF. In DNA form, the CDR3 reads TGTGCCAGCATGGGACTAGCGTACCACGAGCAGTACTTC. Complete variable domain (other parts from reference TRBV28 and TRBJ2-7): DVKVTQSSRYLVKRTGEKVFLECVQDMDHENMFWYRQDPGLGLRLIYFSYDVKMKEKGDIPEGYSVSREKKERFSLILESASTNQTSMYLCASMGLAYHEQYFGPGTRLTVT.

The V and J genes are TRBV7-9 and TRBJ1-1; D not certain. V lost 2 bases to trimming and J lost 7 bases, with 14 bases between them. CDR3 length: 14 residues. Germline-derived CDR1 and CDR2 are SEHNR and FQNEAQ (reference sequence). CDR3 amino acids: CASSLSYGLDEAFF. CDR3 nucleotide sequence: TGTGCCAGCAGCTTATCTTATGGCCTTGATGAAGCTTTCTTT.

The chain combines TRBV29-1 with TRBJ1-4, with 8 bases lining up with TRBD1. V was pared by 5 bases and J by 8 bases, with 10 bases of the junction left unmatched. From germline, CDR1 is SQVTM and CDR2 ANQGSEA. This CDR3 has 14 residues. The CDR3 bases are TGCAGCGTTAACCCAGGACAGGGAGGCGAAAAACTGTTTTTT. This codes for CSVNPGQGGEKLFF.

This clone was detected once. One end of the junction is discordant with germline, which a read error may explain. V is TRBV29-1 and J is TRBJ1-1; D unclear. The CDR3 is 11 amino acids. CDR1 and CDR2 from the germline V gene are SQVTM and ANQGSEA. This CDR3 reads CSVEDQNGPPF. As DNA, the CDR3 is TGCAGCGTTGAAGATCAGAATGGGCCTCCCTTT.

The rearrangement joins TRBV19 to TRBJ1-1; 7 nucleotides agree with TRBD1. Germline lookup yields CDR1 LNHDA and CDR2 SQIVND (reference sequence). The CDR3 loop spans 14 amino acids. V shed 4 bases, J shed 7 bases, and the junction held 9 bases outside the gene matches. The CDR3 loop is CASSRTGQDHEAFF. The CDR3 DNA reads TGTGCCAGTAGTAGGACAGGTCAAGATCATGAAGCTTTCTTT.

This rearrangement joins TRBV2 to TRBJ2-3, with 8 bases that match TRBD2. The CDR3 loop spans 15 amino acids. The germline CDR1 and CDR2 sequences are SNHLY and FYNNEI. V gave up 2 bases and J gave up 4 bases; unmatched junction bases: 5. The chain's CDR3 is CASSESRGASDTQYF. The CDR3 DNA is TGTGCCAGCAGTGAATCGCGGGGGGCCTCAGATACGCAGTATTTT.

The rearrangement links TRBV15 to TRBJ1-2; D call uncertain. This CDR3 is built from 17 residues. The V and J ends lost 0 bases and 8 bases respectively, with 22 bases between them. The germline V gene has CDR1 LNHNV and CDR2 YYDKDF (reference sequence). The CDR3 spells CATSRDGRDRRAVGYTF. In DNA, the CDR3 is TGTGCCACCAGCAGAGATGGTAGAGACCGTCGAGCGGTAGGCTACACCTTC.

The chain uses TRBV29-1 and TRBJ1-2; 9 bases map to TRBD1. The germline V gene has CDR1 SQVTM and CDR2 ANQGSEA. Germline trimming cut 4 bases from V and 8 bases from J; bases unmatched to any gene: 8. The CDR3 is 13 residues long. In nucleotides, the CDR3 is TGCAGCGTTGTGGGGACAGGGCAGGACGGCTACACCTTC. Amino acid sequence: CSVVGTGQDGYTF. The entire variable domain, with the rest obtained from reference TRBV29-1 and TRBJ1-2, is as follows: SAVISQKPSRDICQRGTSLTIQCQVDSQVTMMFWYRQQPGQSLTLIATANQGSEATYESGFVIDKFPISRPNLTFSTLTVSNMSPEDSSIYLCSVVGTGQDGYTFGSGTRLTVV.

The V call is TRBV19, the J call TRBJ2-5, with 14 bases lining up with TRBD2. Germline V gene data show CDR1 as LNHDA and CDR2 as SQIVND (reference sequence). After removal of 7 bases from V and 9 bases from J, the junction contained 4 bases not matched to a gene. CDR3 size: 13 residues. The CDR3: CASTRTSGGPQYF. The CDR3 DNA follows: TGTGCCAGTACCAGGACTAGCGGGGGGCCCCAGTACTTC.

This chain links TRBV27 with TRBJ1-2; the D gene is possibly TRBD1 (6 bases). The CDR3 has 14 residues. Germline lookup yields CDR1 MNHEY and CDR2 SMNVEV (reference sequence). Deletions cut 5 bases from V and 8 bases from J, with 18 bases between. In DNA form, the CDR3 reads TGTGCCAGCAGTCCGCGGGGGCAGGGGTGGGGCTACACCTTC. As protein: CASSPRGQGWGYTF.

The chain recombines TRBV21-1 with TRBJ1-3; the DNA was not compared with TRBD1, the D call given in the table. TRBV21-1 is classified as a pseudogene. The CDR3 length is 17 residues. The CDR3 region has the DNA TGTGCCAGCAGCAAAAGAGTGGGGACAGGGGACGGAAACACCATATATTTT. Protein sequence: CASSKRVGTGDGNTIYF.

The chain couples TRBV18 to TRBJ2-5, with 8 bases aligning to TRBD1. There are 13 residues in the CDR3. After removal of 6 bases from V and 4 bases from J, the junction contained 4 bases not matched to a gene. The germline V gene encodes CDR1 KGHSH and CDR2 LQKENI. For the CDR3, the DNA is TGTGCCAGCTCTAACGACAGGGGAGAGACCCAGTACTTC. Residues: CASSNDRGETQYF.

The rearrangement uses TRBV25-1 and TRBJ2-3; D might be TRBD1 (6 bases). Germline-derived CDR1 and CDR2 are MGHDK and SYGVNS. The germline V and J ends were trimmed by 3 bases and 1 base, with 8 bases remaining between them. The CDR3 has 14 residues. CDR3 protein: CASSDPGGTDTQYF. As DNA, the CDR3 is TGTGCCAGCAGTGACCCAGGGGGCACAGATACGCAGTATTTT.

The CDR3 region has the DNA TGTGCCAGCAGCCCCCGGGACAGTTACCTCAGGCCCCAGCATTTT. It specifies CASSPRDSYLRPQHF. The chain is built from TRBV6-2 or TRBV6-3 and TRBJ1-5, with 7 bases lining up with TRBD1. Trimming took 6 bases from V and 9 from J; bases not matched to a gene: 14. The CDR3 totals 15 residues. Germline V gene sequence: CDR1 MNHEY, CDR2 SVGEGT.

The chain couples TRBV3-1 (or the pseudogene TRBV3-2) to TRBJ1-2, with D maybe TRBD1 (5 bases). Germline loops: CDR1 LGHDT, CDR2 YNNKEL (reference sequence). V shed 0 bases and J shed 8 bases, with 19 bases lying between them. The CDR3 length is 16 residues. CDR3 sequence (DNA): TGTGCCAGCAGCCAAGATGCAGGGCGCACGCCTCACGGCTACACCTTC. It translates to CASSQDAGRTPHGYTF.

The chain joins TRBV11-2 to TRBJ2-1; TRBD1 matches at 8 bases. This CDR3 is built from 15 residues. From germline, CDR1 is SGHAT and CDR2 FQNNGV. J was trimmed by 4 bases and V by 2 bases; bases with no gene match: 4. CDR3 in amino acids: CASSLLDRDYNEQFF. The DNA for the CDR3 is TGTGCCAGCAGCTTATTGGACAGGGATTACAATGAGCAGTTCTTC. The full variable domain, completed using reference TRBV11-2 and TRBJ2-1, is EAGVAQSPRYKIIEKRQSVAFWCNPISGHATLYWYQQILGQGPKLLIQFQNNGVVDDSQLPKDRFSAERLKGVDSTLKIQPAKLEDSAVYLCASSLLDRDYNEQFFGPGTRLTVL.

V and J are TRBV28 and TRBJ1-2; the D gene is possibly TRBD1 (6 bases). From germline, CDR1 is MDHEN and CDR2 SYDVKM. V gave up 2 bases and J gave up 6 bases, with 16 bases separating them. The CDR3 is made up of 15 amino acids. CDR3 coding DNA: TGTGCCAGCAGTTTAGAGAGTTTTGGGGGCGATGGCTACACCTTC. Amino acid sequence: CASSLESFGGDGYTF.

CDR3 bases: TGCAGCGTTGAAGATTTGGCGGGAGTGAACACTGAAGCTTTCTTT. It yields the protein CSVEDLAGVNTEAFF. The rearrangement joins TRBV29-1 to TRBJ1-1; unclear D gene. Germline V CDR1 and CDR2: SQVTM, ANQGSEA. This CDR3 has 15 residues. V was clipped by 0 bases and J by 0 bases, with 11 bases between them.